The rows below give T cell receptor beta chains drawn from one sample of a study of cytomegalovirus exposure and HLA in healthy donors. Measured with immunoSEQ multiplex PCR; TCRdb has only the in-frame clones, and not every one. The table lists about 120,000 clones, roughly 89% of them singletons. Material for sequencing was PBMCs. The receptors were gathered from a woman under 30 in good health and CMV-seronegative. CDR3s include the opening cysteine and the closing phenylalanine or tryptophan. D genes are given only for firm matches. Some rows have no size entry. The others give once, few or many, or a class for an expanded clone.

>TRBV7-9|NA|TRBJ2-7|NA
CASSLAGSYEQYF
TGTGCCAGCAGCTTAGCCGGCTCCTACGAGCAGTACTTC
>TRBV2|NA|TRBJ2-7|NA
CASSGPGVSYEQYF
TGTGCCAGCAGTGGACCGGGAGTATCCTACGAGCAGTACTTC
>TRBV5-1|NA|TRBJ2-5|NA
CASSLAHRETQYF
TGCGCCAGCAGCTTGGCCCATAGAGAGACCCAGTACTTC
>TRBV10-1|NA|TRBJ1-2|few
CASSPYGDNGYTF
TGCGCCAGCAGCCCCTACGGGGATAATGGCTACACCTTC
>TRBV19|NA|TRBJ1-2|NA
CASNNRVISGYTF
TGTGCCAGTAACAACAGGGTAATCAGTGGCTACACCTTC
>TRBV7-6|NA|TRBJ2-3|NA
CASSLDRTDTQYF
TGTGCCAGCAGCTTAGATCGTACAGATACGCAGTATTTT
>TRBV6-5|NA|TRBJ2-7|NA
CASSPTVAAYEQYF
TGTGCCAGCAGTCCCACGGTCGCGGCCTACGAGCAGTACTTC
>TRBV9|NA|TRBJ2-7|NA
CASSVDEGEQYF
TGTGCCAGCAGCGTAGACGAGGGAGAGCAGTACTTC
>TRBV19|TRBD2|TRBJ2-1|NA
CASSLPTGTSGYNEQFF
TGTGCCAGTAGTTTGCCTACCGGGACTAGCGGGTATAATGAGCAGTTCTTC
>TRBV11-2|NA|TRBJ2-7|NA
CASSFNWDFLRGEQYF
TGTGCCAGCAGTTTTAACTGGGATTTCCTACGAGGGGAGCAGTACTTC
>TRBV7-8|TRBD2|TRBJ2-3|NA
CASSLTRLAAITDTQYF
TGTGCCAGCAGCTTAACCCGACTAGCGGCTATCACAGATACGCAGTATTTT
>TRBV10-2|TRBD2|TRBJ2-7|NA
CASRIAGAAEQYF
TGCGCCAGCAGGATAGCGGGAGCGGCCGAGCAGTACTTC
>TRBV9|NA|TRBJ2-1|NA
CASSSGHLYNEQFF
TGTGCCAGCAGCTCAGGACATCTCTACAATGAGCAGTTCTTC
>TRBV15|TRBD2|TRBJ2-1|NA
CATSRQTPGGSAGGRYEQFF
TGTGCCACCAGCAGACAAACCCCGGGGGGATCAGCGGGAGGGAGGTATGAGCAGTTCTTC
>TRBV30|NA|TRBJ2-3|NA
CAQGRGPSTDTQYF
TGTGCTCAGGGAAGGGGCCCTAGCACAGATACGCAGTATTTT
>TRBV5-6|TRBD1|TRBJ1-2|NA
CASSSGTVDYGYTF
TGTGCCAGCAGCTCCGGGACAGTCGACTATGGCTACACCTTC
>TRBV5-1|TRBD1|TRBJ2-3|NA
CASSTGTGDTDTQYF
TGCGCCAGCAGCACCGGGACAGGGGACACAGATACGCAGTATTTT
>TRBV30|NA|TRBJ2-2|NA
CAADYNTGELFF
TGTGCCGCAGACTACAACACCGGGGAGCTGTTTTTT
>TRBV6-5|TRBD2|TRBJ2-1|NA
CASTPLGEGYNEQFF
TGTGCCAGCACCCCCTTGGGGGAGGGGTACAATGAGCAGTTCTTC
>TRBV5-4|NA|TRBJ2-2|NA
CASRPDAAGTGELFF
TGTGCCAGCAGACCCGACGCGGCGGGGACCGGGGAGCTGTTTTTT
>TRBV2|TRBD1|TRBJ2-1|NA
CARKGAGEQFF
TGTGCCAGAAAGGGGGCTGGCGAGCAGTTCTTC
>TRBV5-4|TRBD2|TRBJ2-1|NA
CASSLDQLAGYNEQFF
TGTGCCAGCAGCTTAGATCAACTAGCGGGTTACAATGAGCAGTTCTTC
>TRBV5-1|NA|TRBJ2-1|NA
CASSLGLDNNNEQFF
TGCGCCAGCAGCTTGGGACTCGATAACAACAATGAGCAGTTCTTC
>TRBV6-1|TRBD1|TRBJ1-2|NA
CASSERTGGNYGYTF
TGTGCCAGCAGTGAACGAACAGGGGGCAACTATGGCTACACCTTC
>TRBV10-2|TRBD1|TRBJ2-7|few
CASLRRDRGMNEQYF
TGCGCCAGTCTGAGAAGGGACAGGGGGATGAACGAGCAGTACTTC